The clone carrying this T cell receptor beta chain occurred many times. Its antigen is unknown. This entry belongs to a study of CD8+CD57+ T cells in acquired aplastic anemia. The wider study: On average, sorted CD4+ and CD8+ cells gave around 3 ug of DNA. Healthy donor CD4+ cell samples had a mean of about 10 million reads.

Study findings and constraints: With respect to CD8+ Simpson's diversity, patients and controls did not differ significantly. A set of around 30 CD8+ CDR3 sequences was shared between patients and controls, and these sequences appeared highly expressed in patients.

CDR3 and TCR beta VDJ profiling relied on genomic DNA as the template. TCRdb used MiXCR to reprocess the reads, holding one entry per CDR3 protein. The sample carries about 220,000 distinct CDR3 sequences, 34% recorded once. The CDR3 covers 17 residues. Trimming took off 5 bases at V and 0 bases at J, with 14 bases between the two ends. Material: sorted CD4+, CD8+, or CD8+CD57+ T cells (not recorded which) from PBMCs. The sequence was collected from a human donor in good health, serving as a control. V and J are TRBV12-3 or TRBV12-4 and TRBJ2-6, with D perhaps matching TRBD1 or TRBD2 (5 bases each). The DNA for the CDR3 is TGTGCCAGCAGTGCCGGGACGGCTCTCTCTGGGGCCAACGTCCTGACTTTC. Its translation: CASSAGTALSGANVLTF.